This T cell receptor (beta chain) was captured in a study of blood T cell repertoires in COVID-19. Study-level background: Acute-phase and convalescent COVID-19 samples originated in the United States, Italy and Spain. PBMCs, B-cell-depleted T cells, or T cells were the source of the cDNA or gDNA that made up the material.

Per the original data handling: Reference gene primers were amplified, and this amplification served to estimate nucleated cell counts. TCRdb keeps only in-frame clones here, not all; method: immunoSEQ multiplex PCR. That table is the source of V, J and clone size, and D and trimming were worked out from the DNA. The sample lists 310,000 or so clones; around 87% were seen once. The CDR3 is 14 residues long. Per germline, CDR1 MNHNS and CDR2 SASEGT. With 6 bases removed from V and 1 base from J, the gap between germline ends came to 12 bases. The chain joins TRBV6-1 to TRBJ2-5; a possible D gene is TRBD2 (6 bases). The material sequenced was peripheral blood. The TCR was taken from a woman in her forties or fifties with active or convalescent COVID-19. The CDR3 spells CASSPGGAQETQYF. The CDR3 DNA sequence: TGTGCCAGCAGCCCCGGGGGAGCCCAAGAGACCCAGTACTTC.